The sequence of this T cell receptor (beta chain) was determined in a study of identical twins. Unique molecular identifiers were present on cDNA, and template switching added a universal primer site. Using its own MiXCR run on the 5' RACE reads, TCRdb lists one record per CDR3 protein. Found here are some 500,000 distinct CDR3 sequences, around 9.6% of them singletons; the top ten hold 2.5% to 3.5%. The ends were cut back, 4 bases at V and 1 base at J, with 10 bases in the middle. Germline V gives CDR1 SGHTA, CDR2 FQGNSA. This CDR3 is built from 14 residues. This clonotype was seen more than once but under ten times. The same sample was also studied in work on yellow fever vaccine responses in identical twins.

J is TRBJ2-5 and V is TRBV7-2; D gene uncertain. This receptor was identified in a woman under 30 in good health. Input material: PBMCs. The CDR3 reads CASSSRAPQETQYF. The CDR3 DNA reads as TGTGCCAGCAGCTCCCGGGCCCCCCAAGAGACCCAGTACTTC.